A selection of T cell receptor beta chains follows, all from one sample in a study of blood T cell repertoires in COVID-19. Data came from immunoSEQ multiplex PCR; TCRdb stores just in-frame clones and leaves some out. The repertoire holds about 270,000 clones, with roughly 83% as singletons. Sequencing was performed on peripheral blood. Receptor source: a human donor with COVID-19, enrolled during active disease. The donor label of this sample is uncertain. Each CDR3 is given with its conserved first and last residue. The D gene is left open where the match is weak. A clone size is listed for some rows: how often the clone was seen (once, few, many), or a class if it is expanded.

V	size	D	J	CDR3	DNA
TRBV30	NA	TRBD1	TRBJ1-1	CAWSVAGGNTEAFF	TGTGCCTGGAGTGTAGCAGGGGGCAACACTGAAGCTTTCTTT
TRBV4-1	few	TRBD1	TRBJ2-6	CASSQAVRGLGANVLTF	TGCGCCAGCAGCCAAGCGGTCAGGGGGCTTGGGGCCAACGTCCTGACTTTC
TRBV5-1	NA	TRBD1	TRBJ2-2	CASRAGTGAEELFF	TGCGCCAGCAGGGCCGGGACAGGTGCGGAGGAGCTGTTTTTT
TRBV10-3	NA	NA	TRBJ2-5	CAISVSLQGEETQYF	TGTGCCATCAGTGTATCCTTACAGGGTGAAGAGACCCAGTACTTC
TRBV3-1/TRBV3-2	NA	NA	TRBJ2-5	CASSQDLASQETQYF	TGTGCCAGCAGCCAAGATCTCGCCAGCCAAGAGACCCAGTACTTC
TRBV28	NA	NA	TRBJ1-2	CASSPSTDYYGYTF	TGTGCCAGCAGTCCTTCGACGGACTACTATGGCTACACCTTC
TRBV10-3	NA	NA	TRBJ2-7	CAILEQYF	TGTGCCATTCTGGAGCAGTACTTC
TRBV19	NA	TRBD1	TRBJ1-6	CASSIHRDSGLSPLHF	TGTGCCAGTAGTATACACCGGGACAGCGGTCTCTCACCCCTCCACTTT
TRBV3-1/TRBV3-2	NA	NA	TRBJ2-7	CASSPFDTRYEQYF	TGTGCCAGCAGCCCTTTCGACACTAGATACGAGCAGTACTTC
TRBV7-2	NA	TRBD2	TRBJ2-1	CASSPPGLAGAYNEQFF	TGTGCCAGCAGCCCACCGGGACTAGCGGGGGCCTACAATGAGCAGTTCTTC
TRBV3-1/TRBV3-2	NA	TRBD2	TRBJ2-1	CASSKGLAGAVNEQFF	TGTGCCAGCAGCAAGGGACTAGCGGGAGCGGTTAATGAGCAGTTCTTC
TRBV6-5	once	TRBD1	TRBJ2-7	CAPSTRDRNYEQYF	TGTGCCCCCTCTACCCGGGACAGAAACTACGAGCAGTACTTC
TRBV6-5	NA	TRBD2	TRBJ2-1	CASRTGTRVNEQFF	TGTGCCAGTAGAACCGGGACTAGAGTCAATGAGCAGTTCTTC
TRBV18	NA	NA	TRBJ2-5	CASSPLGTGQETQYF	TGTGCCAGCTCACCGCTAGGTACAGGGCAAGAGACCCAGTACTTC
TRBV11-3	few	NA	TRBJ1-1	CASSLGGRPNTEAFF	TGTGCCAGCAGCTTAGGCGGAAGACCAAACACTGAAGCTTTCTTT
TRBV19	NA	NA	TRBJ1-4	CASSIKGTGIAREKLFF	TGTGCCAGTAGTATAAAGGGAACAGGGATCGCTCGGGAAAAACTGTTTTTT
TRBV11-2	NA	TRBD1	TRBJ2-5	CASSSPSQTGGRETQYF	TGTGCCAGCAGCTCCCCGTCCCAGACAGGGGGCAGGGAGACCCAGTACTTC
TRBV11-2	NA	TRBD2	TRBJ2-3	CASSLTLLAGGTDTQYF	TGTGCCAGCAGCCTGACTCTACTAGCGGGAGGCACAGATACGCAGTATTTT
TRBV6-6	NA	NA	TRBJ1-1	CASLNAGNTEAFF	TGTGCCAGTCTTAACGCGGGGAACACTGAAGCTTTCTTT
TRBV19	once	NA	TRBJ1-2	CASSIGPRRGYTF	TGTGCCAGTAGTATCGGCCCCCGGCGGGGCTACACCTTC
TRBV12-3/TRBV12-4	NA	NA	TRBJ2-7	CASSRDTYEQYF	TGTGCCAGCAGTCGGGACACCTACGAGCAGTACTTC
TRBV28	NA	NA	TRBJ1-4	CASSLFKSWEGNEKLFF	TGTGCCAGCAGTTTATTTAAATCTTGGGAGGGAAATGAAAAACTGTTTTTT
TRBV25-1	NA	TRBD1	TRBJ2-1	CASSEYRGSDNEQFF	TGTGCCAGCAGTGAATACAGGGGGTCCGACAATGAGCAGTTCTTC
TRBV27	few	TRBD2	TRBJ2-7	CASKPFGTSGRSAYEQYF	TGTGCCAGCAAACCCTTCGGGACTAGCGGGAGGTCCGCCTACGAGCAGTACTTC
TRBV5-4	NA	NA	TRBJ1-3	CASSLGSVGDSGNTIYF	TGTGCCAGCAGCTTGGGATCGGTCGGAGACTCTGGAAACACCATATATTTT
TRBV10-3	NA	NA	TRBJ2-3	CAISDNTDTQYF	TGTGCCATCAGTGATAACACAGATACGCAGTATTTT
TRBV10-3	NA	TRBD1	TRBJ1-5	CAISAGTEPLQPQHF	TGTGCCATCAGTGCCGGGACAGAACCACTACAGCCCCAGCATTTT
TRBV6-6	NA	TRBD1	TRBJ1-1	CVSSSDRVNTEAFF	TGTGTCAGCAGTTCGGACAGGGTGAACACTGAAGCTTTCTTT
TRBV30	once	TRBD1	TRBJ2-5	CAWSVSAGGEETQYF	TGTGCCTGGAGTGTGTCGGCAGGGGGCGAGGAGACCCAGTACTTC
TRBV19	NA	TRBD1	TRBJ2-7	CASSIGDSSYEQYF	TGTGCCAGTAGTATAGGGGACAGCTCCTACGAGCAGTACTTC
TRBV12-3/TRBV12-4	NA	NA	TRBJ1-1	CASSLSGNTEAFF	TGTGCCAGCAGTTTGTCCGGGAACACTGAAGCTTTCTTT
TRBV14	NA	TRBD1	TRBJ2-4	CASSQAQGALRNIQYF	TGTGCCAGCAGCCAAGCCCAGGGGGCATTACGAAACATTCAGTACTTC
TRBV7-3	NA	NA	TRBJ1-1	CASSPPGMENTEAFF	TGTGCCAGCAGCCCCCCGGGTATGGAGAACACTGAAGCTTTCTTT
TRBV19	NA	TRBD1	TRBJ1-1	CASSVLPGQGATEAFF	TGTGCCAGTAGTGTACTTCCGGGACAGGGGGCCACTGAAGCTTTCTTT
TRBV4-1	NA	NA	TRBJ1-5	CASSQLGIPYQPQHF	TGCGCCAGCAGCCAACTGGGCATACCGTATCAGCCCCAGCATTTT
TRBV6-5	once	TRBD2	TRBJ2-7	CASSYGSGTESEQYF	TGTGCCAGCAGTTACGGAAGCGGGACTGAGAGTGAGCAGTACTTC
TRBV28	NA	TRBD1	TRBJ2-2	CASRTGSHGELFF	TGTGCCAGCAGGACAGGGTCTCACGGGGAGCTGTTTTTT
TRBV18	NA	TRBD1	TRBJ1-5	CASSPPGQLNQPQHF	TGTGCCAGCTCACCGCCGGGACAGCTTAATCAGCCCCAGCATTTT
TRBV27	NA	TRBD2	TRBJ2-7	CASSRGTSLSYEQYF	TGTGCCAGCAGCCGCGGGACTAGCCTCTCCTACGAGCAGTACTTC
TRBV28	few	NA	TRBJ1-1	CAVHRNTEAFF	TGTGCCGTCCACAGGAACACTGAAGCTTTCTTT
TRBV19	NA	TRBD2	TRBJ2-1	CASSIVTSGRNEQFF	TGTGCCAGTAGTATAGTAACTAGCGGGAGAAACGAGCAGTTCTTC
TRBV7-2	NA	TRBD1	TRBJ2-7	CASSLVGTGGPYEQYF	TGTGCCAGCAGCTTAGTTGGGACAGGGGGACCCTACGAGCAGTACTTC
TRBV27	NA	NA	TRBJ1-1	CASSRGGTEAFF	TGTGCCAGCAGCCGAGGAGGAACTGAAGCTTTCTTT